This section outlines one T cell receptor beta chain sequence together with its context. No antigen is known for it. This sample stems from a study of T cell responses to AZD1222 COVID-19 vaccine. The study's findings and limits: There were mostly white British donors and more females than males, and clonal diversity was possibly underestimated.

Profiling relied on immunoSEQ multiplex PCR, and the TCRdb table lists in-frame clones only, not all of them. The sample lists 95,000 to 100,000 clones, roughly 87% occurring once. Sequencing used peripheral blood, obtained on day 0 of AZD1222 vaccination. This TCR derives from an adult in good health.

The CDR3 is CASSASGVGGYTF. In DNA, the CDR3 is TGTGCCAGCAGCGCCTCAGGGGTAGGTGGCTACACCTTC. This chain joins TRBV9 and TRBJ1-2; weak D call: TRBD1 (6 bases). Germline lookup yields CDR1 SGDLS and CDR2 YYNGEE. The CDR3 is made up of 13 amino acids. The V end was cut by 3 bases, the J end by 7 bases, with 13 bases between.